These 20 T cell receptor beta chains share one sample of origin, sequenced in a study of a mutant IDH1 vaccine in newly diagnosed glioma. Time point indicated: baseline, week 1 (first vaccination visit). Indicated treatment: pre-vaccination baseline after standard-of-care therapy. Here immunoSEQ multiplex PCR was the method, and the copy in TCRdb shows in-frame clones only, minus some. Of 60,000 to 85,000 clones in the sample, around 74% are singletons; the top ten hold roughly 8.2%. Sequencing was performed on PBMCs, taken from a glioma patient treated with radiotherapy, temozolomide or both. The receptors come from a man between 50 and 59 years old with glioma.

Here the CDR3 DNA reads TGTGCCAGCAGCTTAGAGGTGCGGAATACGCAGTATTTT. Translated, it gives CASSLEVRNTQYF. The rearrangement links TRBV7-2 to TRBJ2-3; D ambiguous. Per the germline V gene, CDR1 is SGHTA and CDR2 is FQGNSA. Deletions cut 1 base from V and 7 bases from J, with 9 bases between. CDR3 length: 13 residues.

V usage is TRBV5-4 and J usage is TRBJ2-5; possibly TRBD2 for D (6 bases). Trimming removed 5 bases at V and 4 bases at J, with 12 bases between. Germline CDR1 SGHNT, CDR2 YYREEE (reference sequence). This CDR3 is built from 13 residues. Written as DNA, the CDR3 is TGTGCCAGCAGTCGGGGACTGCGAGAGACCCAGTACTTC. Translating it yields CASSRGLRETQYF.

The gene calls are TRBV18 and TRBJ1-2; the match to TRBD1 covers 7 bases. The CDR3 length is 14 residues. V shed 3 bases and J 3 bases; nucleotides not matched to a gene: 4. The germline V gene encodes CDR1 KGHSH and CDR2 LQKENI. CDR3 sequence: CASSPGTAYYGYTF. The DNA for the CDR3 is TGTGCCAGCTCACCCGGGACAGCATACTATGGCTACACCTTC.

V gene TRBV30 combines with J gene TRBJ1-4; 9 bases agree with TRBD1. The V gene end was trimmed by 0 bases and the J gene end by 4 bases; junction bases not matched to a gene: 6. CDR1 GTSNPN and CDR2 SVGIG come from the germline V gene (reference sequence). The CDR3 length is 16 residues. The CDR3 loop reads CAWSVQGTGFNEKLFF. The CDR3, as DNA: TGTGCCTGGAGTGTACAGGGGACAGGGTTTAATGAAAAACTGTTTTTT. Drawing the rest from reference TRBV30 and TRBJ1-4, the complete variable domain is SQTIHQWPATLVQPVGSPLSLECTVEGTSNPNLYWYRQAAGRGLQLLFYSVGIGQISSEVPQNLSASRPQDRQFILSSKKLLLSDSGFYLCAWSVQGTGFNEKLFFGSGTQLSVL.

The chain uses TRBV7-2 and TRBJ2-1, with a possible D match to TRBD1 (5 bases). The length of the CDR3 is 12 residues. The germline V gene encodes CDR1 SGHTA and CDR2 FQGNSA. V was clipped by 3 bases and J by 10 bases, with 10 bases between them. The DNA for the CDR3 is TGTGCCAGCAGCTTTCGGCAGGGAGAGCAGTTCTTC. Translated: CASSFRQGEQFF.

The chain recombines TRBV6-4 with TRBJ2-5; D may be TRBD1 (6 bases). Trimming shortened V by 9 bases and J by 4 bases, and 21 bases separated the two germline ends. The CDR3 contains 15 residues. Germline V gives CDR1 MRHNA, CDR2 SNTAGT. CDR3 residues: CARAWDKRQRETQYF. For the CDR3, the DNA is TGTGCCAGGGCTTGGGACAAACGACAACGAGAGACCCAGTACTTC.

This clone was detected a few times. The rearrangement uses TRBV30 and TRBJ1-4; D perhaps matches TRBD1 (5 bases). V gave up 2 bases and J gave up 7 bases, with 14 bases separating them. This CDR3 spans 14 amino acids. Germline CDR1 GTSNPN, CDR2 SVGIG (reference sequence). CDR3: CAWSFGGRGEKLFF. The DNA for the CDR3 is TGTGCCTGGAGTTTTGGCGGAAGGGGTGAAAAACTGTTTTTT.

The chain combines TRBV11-2 with TRBJ2-7, with a tentative D call TRBD1 (6 bases). Germline V lookup: CDR1 SGHAT, CDR2 FQNNGV. The ends were cut back, 5 bases at V and 2 bases at J, with 13 bases in the middle. The CDR3 is 14 residues long. For the CDR3, the DNA is TGTGCCAGCAGCCTGCAGGGGTTCGCCTACGAGCAGTACTTC. Encoded protein: CASSLQGFAYEQYF.

This rearrangement joins TRBV5-4 to TRBJ1-2; 10 bases agree with TRBD1. Germline V CDR1 and CDR2: SGHNT, YYREEE (reference sequence). V was clipped by 0 bases and J by 7 bases; unmatched bases: 3. The CDR3 extends over 14 amino acids. The chain's CDR3 is CASSLGGQGTGYTF. For the CDR3, the DNA is TGTGCCAGCAGCTTGGGGGGACAGGGGACTGGCTACACCTTC. Full variable domain (rest looked up from reference TRBV5-4 and TRBJ1-2): ETGVTQSPTHLIKTRGQQVTLRCSSQSGHNTVSWYQQALGQGPQFIFQYYREEENGRGNFPPRFSGLQFPNYSSELNVNALELDDSALYLCASSLGGQGTGYTFGSGTRLTVV.

V and J are TRBV19 and TRBJ1-1; D possibly corresponds to TRBD1 (6 bases). The CDR3 runs to 15 residues. Deletions cut 1 base from V and 4 bases from J, with 13 bases between. Germline V gene lookup returns CDR1 LNHDA and CDR2 SQIVND (reference sequence). CDR3 nucleotides: TGTGCCAGTAGTATAGGGGACACAGGATTCACTGAAGCTTTCTTT. Protein: CASSIGDTGFTEAFF.

The chain couples TRBV18 to TRBJ2-1, with 9 nucleotides matching TRBD1. The V segment lost 2 bases and the J segment 9 bases; nucleotides outside the gene matches: 5. Germline V gene data show CDR1 as KGHSH and CDR2 as LQKENI. CDR3 length: 14 amino acids. The CDR3 nucleotides read TGTGCCAGCTCACCATCCGGGACAGGGACTGAGCAGTTCTTC. Protein product: CASSPSGTGTEQFF. The full variable domain, its missing parts supplied by reference TRBV18 and TRBJ2-1, is NAGVMQNPRHLVRRRGQEARLRCSPMKGHSHVYWYRQLPEEGLKFMVYLQKENIIDESGMPKERFSAEFPKEGPSILRIQQVVRGDSAAYFCASSPSGTGTEQFFGPGTRLTVL.

This clone was seen a handful of times. J is TRBJ1-1 and V is TRBV20-1; 7 nucleotides agree with TRBD1. J was trimmed by 11 bases and V by 6 bases; bases with no gene match: 9. Germline assignment: CDR1 DFQATT and CDR2 SNEGSKA (reference sequence). The CDR3 loop spans 11 amino acids. CDR3 sequence (DNA): TGCAGTGCCCAGGGGGGGCGGGGGGCTTTCTTT. The encoded protein is CSAQGGRGAFF.

This chain uses TRBV2 with TRBJ1-6, with TRBD1 as a possible D gene (5 bases). CDR1 SNHLY and CDR2 FYNNEI come from the germline V gene. The V end was cut by 4 bases, the J end by 7 bases, with 17 bases between. CDR3 size: 16 residues. The DNA of the CDR3 is TGTGCCAGCAGTGCTGGGACGGGTGAGGTGAATTCACCCCTCCACTTT. This encodes CASSAGTGEVNSPLHF.

The chain couples TRBV7-2 to TRBJ2-1; tentatively, D is TRBD1 (6 bases). V was clipped by 5 bases and J by 7 bases, with 9 bases between them. CDR3 size: 12 residues. Germline V gives CDR1 SGHTA, CDR2 FQGNSA. The CDR3 protein is CASSLQGNEQFF. The CDR3 DNA is TGTGCCAGCAGCCTCCAGGGGAATGAGCAGTTCTTC.

The CDR3 coding sequence is TGTGCCAGCAGCCAGCGGGGGGGCCGCCAAGAGACCCAGTACTTC. Translation gives CASSQRGGRQETQYF. This sequence joins TRBV7-3 and TRBJ2-5; 10 bases line up with TRBD2. CDR3 length equals 15 residues. Germline CDR1 reads SGHTA; CDR2 reads FQGTGA. V trimming: 5 bases; J trimming: 1 base; junction bases outside the gene matches: 4.

The chain links TRBV30 to TRBJ2-1; possibly TRBD2 for D (6 bases). This CDR3 has 13 residues. Trimming stripped 2 bases from V and 7 bases from J, with 12 bases between. Germline CDR1 GTSNPN, CDR2 SVGIG (reference sequence). In DNA, the CDR3 is TGTGCCTGGAGTCGGGACTCCGGTAATGAGCAGTTCTTC. Amino acid sequence: CAWSRDSGNEQFF.

This clone was picked up one time. The same CDR3 also results from other DNA sequences found in this sample. The chain recombines TRBV4-3 with TRBJ1-1; tentatively, D is TRBD1 (5 bases). The CDR3 is made up of 13 amino acids. Germline V gene sequence: CDR1 LGHNA, CDR2 YSLEER. Trimming stripped 1 base from V and 5 bases from J, with 8 bases between. The CDR3 coding sequence is TGCGCCAGCAGCCAAGTGGGGGGAACTGAAGCTTTCTTT. Its protein product is CASSQVGGTEAFF.

At least ten counts were recorded for this clone. J is TRBJ1-5 and V is TRBV18, with a possible D match to TRBD1 (5 bases). Germline V lookup: CDR1 KGHSH, CDR2 LQKENI. V shed 2 bases and J shed 7 bases, with 18 bases lying between them. There are 16 residues in the CDR3. CDR3 protein: CASSPVGGQGGQPQHF. The DNA of the CDR3 is TGTGCCAGCTCACCAGTGGGAGGACAAGGAGGACAGCCCCAGCATTTT.

The V gene is TRBV5-1, the J gene TRBJ2-2; perhaps TRBD1 as D (5 bases). V lost 5 bases, J lost 2 bases, and 13 bases lay in between. The CDR3 covers 15 residues. Germline V lookup: CDR1 SGHRS, CDR2 YFSETQ. CDR3 nucleotide sequence: TGCGCCAGCAGGGGGCAGGGCGTCAACACCGGGGAGCTGTTTTTT. Its translation is CASRGQGVNTGELFF.

CDR3 in DNA: TGCAGCGGCCGTTCCAACTACAATGAGCAGTTCTTC. Protein: CSGRSNYNEQFF. The genes are TRBV29-1 and TRBJ2-1, with D uncertain. The CDR3 has 12 amino acids. Germline loops: CDR1 SQVTM, CDR2 ANQGSEA. Trimming removed 7 bases at V and 3 bases at J, with 10 bases between.